Following are 8 T cell receptor beta chains from one sample sequenced in a study of T cell changes during pregnancy in multiple sclerosis. Assay used: immunoSEQ multiplex PCR; TCRdb lists only in-frame clones, some missing. Among roughly 84,000 clones listed, about 94% were seen once. Here the sequenced sample was peripheral blood, taken in the third trimester of pregnancy. These receptors all stem from a female donor in good health, enrolled as a control in a pregnancy study.

A single count supports this clone. The V gene is TRBV27, the J gene TRBJ2-2; 12 nucleotides line up with TRBD2. Germline V gives CDR1 MNHEY, CDR2 SMNVEV (reference sequence). There are 16 residues in the CDR3. The V and J ends lost 6 bases and 3 bases, in that order; junction bases with no gene match: 5. The CDR3 here is CASSKTSGGYTGELFF. The CDR3 region has the DNA TGTGCCAGCAGCAAGACTAGCGGGGGATACACCGGGGAGCTGTTTTTT.

The chain joins TRBV4-1 to TRBJ2-7; D might be TRBD2 (6 bases). This CDR3 region has 16 residues. The V end was cut by 0 bases, the J end by 1 base, with 13 bases between. Germline CDR1 MGHRA, CDR2 YSYEKL. DNA for the CDR3: TGCGCCAGCAGCCAAGAACCCCGGGAGTCTTCCTACGAGCAGTACTTC. This translates into CASSQEPRESSYEQYF.

This sequence joins TRBV28 and TRBJ2-1; a possible D gene is TRBD2 (5 bases). The CDR3 consists of 16 residues. Germline assignment: CDR1 MDHEN and CDR2 SYDVKM. With 5 bases removed from V and 2 bases from J, the gap between germline ends came to 16 bases. The CDR3 loop reads CASSPRDPNTYNEQFF. CDR3 DNA sequence: TGTGCCAGCAGTCCCCGGGATCCCAATACCTACAATGAGCAGTTCTTC. Together with reference TRBV28 and TRBJ2-1, the CDR3 gives the full variable domain: DVKVTQSSRYLVKRTGEKVFLECVQDMDHENMFWYRQDPGLGLRLIYFSYDVKMKEKGDIPEGYSVSREKKERFSLILESASTNQTSMYLCASSPRDPNTYNEQFFGPGTRLTVL.

The chain recombines TRBV28 with TRBJ2-5; 11 nucleotides line up with TRBD2. The CDR3 has 17 amino acids. J gave up 2 bases and V 4 bases, and 9 bases lay outside the gene matches. Germline loops: CDR1 MDHEN, CDR2 SYDVKM. CDR3 sequence (DNA): TGTGCCAGCAGTTCCCTCCGACTAGCGGGACCTCAAGAGACCCAGTACTTC. This gives the protein CASSSLRLAGPQETQYF.

The chain carries TRBV4-1 and TRBJ2-7; the match to TRBD2 covers 7 bases. V was clipped by 0 bases and J by 3 bases; unmatched bases: 2. Germline assignment: CDR1 MGHRA and CDR2 YSYEKL. The CDR3 has 14 residues. The CDR3: CASSQDQRDYEQYF. CDR3 DNA: TGCGCCAGCAGCCAAGATCAGCGGGACTACGAGCAGTACTTC.

The rearrangement joins TRBV7-2 to TRBJ1-1; D is unclear. CDR1 and CDR2 (germline): SGHTA, FQGNSA. Trimming shortened V by 2 bases and J by 4 bases, and 11 bases separated the two germline ends. The CDR3 runs 14 residues. The CDR3 DNA reads as TGTGCCAGCAGCTTATTGGGCCGTGGCACTGAAGCTTTCTTT. It encodes CASSLLGRGTEAFF.

J is TRBJ2-7 and V is TRBV28; possibly TRBD1 for D (5 bases). This CDR3 contains 14 residues. Trimming stripped 5 bases from V and 2 bases from J, with 13 bases between. In germline, CDR1 is MDHEN, CDR2 SYDVKM. CDR3 DNA sequence: TGTGCCAGCAGTCCCAAAACAGGTCCCTACGAGCAGTACTTC. This translates into CASSPKTGPYEQYF.

This clone was counted once. This chain connects TRBV7-9 to TRBJ1-3; maybe TRBD1 (5 bases). Between the trimmed V and J ends, which lost 6 bases and 0 bases, there was a span of 15 bases. The CDR3 is 16 residues long. Germline CDR1 reads SEHNR; CDR2 reads FQNEAQ (reference sequence). CDR3 amino acids: CASSFTRASSGNTIYF. CDR3 DNA: TGTGCCAGCAGTTTTACCAGGGCCAGCTCTGGAAACACCATATATTTT.